A single sample is the source of the 26 T cell receptor beta chains below, sequenced in a study of blood T cell dynamics during melanoma immunotherapy. Some clones are missing from TCRdb's copy, which holds only in-frame ones; the method was immunoSEQ multiplex PCR. The sample has 15,000 to 20,000 clones; just over 90% are singletons. Time point specified: pre-treatment baseline. This material consisted of blood, taken from a patient treated with checkpoint blockade. The source of these receptors is a human donor with melanoma.

The J gene is TRBJ2-3, the V gene TRBV7-2, with 13 bases aligning to TRBD2. V lost 6 bases and J lost 4; bases outside the gene matches: 4. Germline CDR1 is SGHTA and CDR2 is FQGNSA. CDR3 length: 15 amino acids. In nucleotides, the CDR3 is TGTGCCAGCAGTCGGACTAGCGGGGGCTCAGATACGCAGTATTTT. This codes for CASSRTSGGSDTQYF.

The rearrangement links TRBV7-8 to TRBJ1-2; D remains ambiguous. V dropped 1 base and J dropped 2 bases, with 5 bases sitting between them. The CDR3 contains 13 residues. Germline-derived CDR1 and CDR2 are SGHVS and FQNEAQ. CDR3 protein: CASSLEENYGYTF. Written as DNA, the CDR3 is TGTGCCAGCAGCTTAGAGGAAAACTATGGCTACACCTTC.

The CDR3 is CASSQVGGGNTEAFF. CDR3 in DNA: TGTGCCAGCAGCCAAGTGGGGGGCGGGAACACTGAAGCTTTCTTT. The V gene is TRBV14, the J gene TRBJ1-1; maybe TRBD1 (6 bases). Looked up from germline, CDR1 is SGHDN and CDR2 is FVKESK. The V gene lost 1 base and the J gene lost 1 base, with 10 bases spanning the gap. The CDR3 is 15 amino acids.

The rearrangement joins TRBV7-2 to TRBJ1-3; 9 nucleotides line up with TRBD1. J lost 4 bases, V lost 3 bases, and 4 bases had no gene match. CDR3 length: 15 residues. Germline lookup yields CDR1 SGHTA and CDR2 FQGNSA. The CDR3 region has the DNA TGTGCCAGCAGCTTGGGGACAGGGCCCGGAAACACCATATATTTT. This translates into CASSLGTGPGNTIYF.

This chain connects TRBV7-7 to TRBJ2-1, with 11 bases fitting TRBD2. This CDR3 has 15 amino acids. Germline V lookup: CDR1 SSHAT, CDR2 FNYEAQ (reference sequence). The junction had 3 bases not matched to a gene; V was cut back by 4 bases and J by 4 bases. The CDR3 sequence: CASSYGLAGYNEQFF. The CDR3 DNA reads TGTGCCAGCAGCTACGGACTAGCGGGTTACAATGAGCAGTTCTTC. The entire variable domain, with the rest obtained from reference TRBV7-7 and TRBJ2-1, is as follows: GAGVSQSPRYKVTKRGQDVTLRCDPISSHATLYWYQQALGQGPEFLTYFNYEAQPDKSGLPSDRFSAERPEGSISTLTIQRTEQRDSAMYRCASSYGLAGYNEQFFGPGTRLTVL.

The DNA of the CDR3 is TGTGCCTGGAGTGTTGGTGGGATAAGTGAAAAACTGTTTTTT. This translates into CAWSVGGISEKLFF. The chain combines TRBV30 with TRBJ1-4; D is unresolved. Trimming cost V 0 bases and J 7 bases, with 12 bases left between them. Germline loops: CDR1 GTSNPN, CDR2 SVGIG (reference sequence). The CDR3 covers 14 residues.

The chain combines TRBV30 with TRBJ2-5; D remains ambiguous. Germline-derived CDR1 and CDR2 are GTSNPN and SVGIG (reference sequence). The CDR3 extends over 12 amino acids. The V gene lost 4 bases and the J gene lost 4 bases, with 10 bases spanning the gap. The CDR3 bases are TGTGCCTGGATGAGTTTTGGAGAGACCCAGTACTTC. It specifies CAWMSFGETQYF.

The chain employs TRBV29-1 and TRBJ1-2; 9 bases are shared with TRBD1. Looked up from germline, CDR1 is SQVTM and CDR2 is ANQGSEA. The CDR3 length is 11 residues. Losses at the gene ends were 7 bases for V and 14 bases for J; bases not matched to a gene: 11. The CDR3 sequence: CSATLQGAETF. In DNA form, the CDR3 reads TGCAGCGCCACCTTACAGGGGGCGGAGACCTTC. Full variable domain (missing parts from reference TRBV29-1 and TRBJ1-2): SAVISQKPSRDICQRGTSLTIQCQVDSQVTMMFWYRQQPGQSLTLIATANQGSEATYESGFVIDKFPISRPNLTFSTLTVSNMSPEDSSIYLCSATLQGAETFGSGTRLTVV.

The chain joins TRBV2 to TRBJ1-2; 9 bases map to TRBD1. The junction had 11 bases not matched to a gene; V was cut back by 7 bases and J by 8 bases. The germline CDR1 and CDR2 sequences are SNHLY and FYNNEI. The CDR3 sequence is 14 residues long. In nucleotides, the CDR3 is TGTGCCAGCAAAACAGCCGGGACAGGGAAGGGCTACACCTTC. Its protein product is CASKTAGTGKGYTF.

The V and J genes are TRBV6-6 and TRBJ1-5; D is perhaps TRBD1 (5 bases). V was trimmed by 8 bases and J by 2 bases, leaving 10 bases between them. Looked up from germline, CDR1 is MNHNY and CDR2 is SVGAGI (reference sequence). The CDR3 sequence is 13 residues long. CDR3 region: CASGAAGNQPQHF. As DNA, the CDR3 is TGTGCCAGCGGGGCAGCGGGCAATCAGCCCCAGCATTTT.

The chain employs TRBV5-8 and TRBJ2-7; 9 nucleotides align to TRBD1. This CDR3 spans 19 amino acids. Germline loops: CDR1 SGHTS, CDR2 YDEGEE. V shed 2 bases, J shed 2 bases, and the junction held 17 bases outside the gene matches. The CDR3 is CASSFRDRENPGPTYEQYF. The CDR3 DNA reads TGTGCCAGCAGCTTTAGGGACAGGGAAAACCCTGGGCCAACCTACGAGCAGTACTTC.

This clone has more than one count but fewer than ten. V usage is TRBV30 and J usage is TRBJ1-5; the match to TRBD1 covers 8 bases. Germline V gene data show CDR1 as GTSNPN and CDR2 as SVGIG (reference sequence). Losses at the gene ends were 6 bases for V and 6 bases for J; bases not matched to a gene: 7. This CDR3 region has 13 residues. In DNA, the CDR3 is TGTGCCTGTCGACAGGGGTTGACTCAGCCCCAGCATTTT. The encoded protein is CACRQGLTQPQHF.

The chain couples TRBV14 to TRBJ2-4, with TRBD1 matching 7 bases. CDR3 size: 14 residues. The V gene end was trimmed by 3 bases and the J gene end by 7 bases; junction bases not matched to a gene: 6. Germline V gene sequence: CDR1 SGHDN, CDR2 FVKESK. CDR3 amino acids: CASSQEQGNNIQYF. CDR3 DNA: TGTGCCAGCAGCCAGGAACAGGGGAACAACATTCAGTACTTC.

The rearrangement links TRBV30 to TRBJ1-5; D is unresolved. Trimming stripped 0 bases from V and 0 bases from J, with 6 bases between. The CDR3 consists of 14 residues. CDR1 is GTSNPN, CDR2 SVGIG, per germline (reference sequence). CDR3 in amino acids: CAWSVTTSNQPQHF. As DNA, the CDR3 is TGTGCCTGGAGTGTAACAACTAGCAATCAGCCCCAGCATTTT. Together with reference TRBV30 and TRBJ1-5, the CDR3 gives the full variable domain: SQTIHQWPATLVQPVGSPLSLECTVEGTSNPNLYWYRQAAGRGLQLLFYSVGIGQISSEVPQNLSASRPQDRQFILSSKKLLLSDSGFYLCAWSVTTSNQPQHFGDGTRLSIL.

The chain recombines TRBV7-9 with TRBJ2-5, with 9 positions matching TRBD1. With V trimmed by 4 bases and J by 3 bases, 15 bases remained unmatched. Germline lookup yields CDR1 SEHNR and CDR2 FQNEAQ (reference sequence). The CDR3 loop spans 18 amino acids. This CDR3 reads CASSSLNWVGTGKETQYF. The CDR3 nucleotides are TGTGCCAGCAGCTCACTTAACTGGGTCGGGACAGGGAAAGAGACCCAGTACTTC. Full variable domain (outside the CDR3, taken from reference TRBV7-9 and TRBJ2-5): DTGVSQNPRHKITKRGQNVTFRCDPISEHNRLYWYRQTLGQGPEFLTYFQNEAQLEKSRLLSDRFSAERPKGSFSTLEIQRTEQGDSAMYLCASSSLNWVGTGKETQYFGPGTRLLVL.

The genes are TRBV5-1 and TRBJ1-1, with D possibly TRBD1 on 5 matching bases. CDR1 is SGHRS, CDR2 YFSETQ, per germline. Between the trimmed V and J ends, which lost 0 bases and 5 bases, there was a span of 8 bases. The CDR3 length is 13 residues. In DNA, the CDR3 is TGCGCCAGCAGCTTGGTAGGGGAAACTGAAGCTTTCTTT. As protein: CASSLVGETEAFF.

CDR3 coding DNA: TGTGCCAGCAGACCCGGACTAGCGGGGGGCAATGAGCAGTTCTTC. Translation gives CASRPGLAGGNEQFF. The chain recombines TRBV6-6 with TRBJ2-1; 14 bases fit TRBD2. CDR1 and CDR2 (germline): MNHNY, SVGAGI (reference sequence). The length of the CDR3 is 15 residues. The ends lost 6 bases at V and 6 bases at J; junction bases unmatched: 4.

J is TRBJ2-2 and V is TRBV6-5; 10 bases map to TRBD2. Germline V gene sequence: CDR1 MNHEY, CDR2 SVGAGI. The V and J ends lost 8 bases and 6 bases, in that order; junction bases with no gene match: 9. This CDR3 has 15 residues. CDR3 sequence (DNA): TGTGCCAGCTCCTTAGCGGGGGGTGTGCCCGGGGAGCTGTTTTTT. Protein: CASSLAGGVPGELFF.

The chain recombines TRBV5-1 with TRBJ2-7; D gene uncertain. Germline lookup yields CDR1 SGHRS and CDR2 YFSETQ. The V gene lost 4 bases and the J gene lost 0 bases, with 17 bases spanning the gap. The CDR3 totals 16 residues. DNA for the CDR3: TGCGCCAGCAGCACCGGACGAGATCTAAGCTCCTACGAGCAGTACTTC. Its protein product is CASSTGRDLSSYEQYF.

This clone has only a few counts. The rearrangement joins TRBV30 to TRBJ1-2, with D unclear. The CDR3 contains 13 residues. Trimming stripped 2 bases from V and 4 bases from J, with 11 bases between. Germline assignment: CDR1 GTSNPN and CDR2 SVGIG (reference sequence). CDR3 in DNA: TGTGCCTGGAGTCTGGGCCGTATCTATGGCTACACCTTC. Residues: CAWSLGRIYGYTF.

The chain employs TRBV9 and TRBJ2-1; D possibly corresponds to TRBD1 (6 bases). V was shortened by 3 bases and J by 10 bases, with 11 bases between the two germline ends. The CDR3 runs to 12 residues. CDR1 and CDR2 from the germline V gene are SGDLS and YYNGEE. For the CDR3, the DNA is TGTGCCAGCAGCGACAGGGATCCCGAGCAGTTCTTC. Amino acids: CASSDRDPEQFF.

V usage is TRBV7-9 and J usage is TRBJ1-1; the D is unclear. The CDR3 extends over 15 amino acids. CDR1 is SEHNR and CDR2 is FQNEAQ in the germline V gene (reference sequence). V lost 1 base, J lost 1 base, and 10 bases lay in between. The CDR3 nucleotides read TGTGCCAGCAGCTTAGGGTACGGGTGGAACACTGAAGCTTTCTTT. Its protein is CASSLGYGWNTEAFF.

The CDR3 DNA is TGTGCCAGCAGCTTGGGAAGCCCCTATGGCTACACCTTC. Amino acid sequence: CASSLGSPYGYTF. This chain joins TRBV11-2 and TRBJ1-2; D call uncertain. The length of the CDR3 is 13 residues. Per the germline V gene, CDR1 is SGHAT and CDR2 is FQNNGV. V shed 3 bases and J shed 4 bases, with 9 bases lying between them.

V usage is TRBV10-3 and J usage is TRBJ1-2; D is unresolved. The CDR3 is made up of 13 amino acids. Germline V gene lookup returns CDR1 ENHRY and CDR2 SYGVKD. Trimming took 2 bases from V and 2 from J, leaving 6 bases between them. CDR3: CAISEPINYGYTF. CDR3 sequence (DNA): TGTGCCATCAGTGAGCCGATCAACTATGGCTACACCTTC.

The chain recombines TRBV5-4 with TRBJ1-3; TRBD1 aligns across 9 bases. After removal of 0 bases from V and 4 bases from J, the junction contained 2 bases not matched to a gene. Per germline, CDR1 SGHNT and CDR2 YYREEE (reference sequence). The CDR3 sequence is 15 residues long. CDR3 nucleotides: TGTGCCAGCAGCTTGGGGGACAGGGCCGGAAACACCATATATTTT. Its protein is CASSLGDRAGNTIYF.

This chain links TRBV19 with TRBJ2-5; weak D call: TRBD1 (5 bases). CDR3 length equals 12 residues. The germline V gene has CDR1 LNHDA and CDR2 SQIVND (reference sequence). V lost 3 bases and J lost 3, with 5 bases in between. The CDR3 nucleotides are TGTGCCAGTAGTATCAGGGAAGAGACCCAGTACTTC. This translates into CASSIREETQYF.